The TCR beta chain under discussion was sequenced for a study of long-term antiretroviral therapy in people with HIV (dated by TCRdb to about 2022). Study-wide context: Collection of the earliest samples took place about a decade ahead of the 2015 WHO recommendation for immediate ART, at a time when ART was typically delayed until CD4 counts fell. A total of under 250 cryopreserved PBMC samples came from 30 or so adults with confirmed HIV infection and were collected serially over a mean of approximately six years (range 1-12). A retrospective serial study tested whether changes in peripheral blood TRB repertoire composition and diversity were associated with ART initiation and durable HIV suppression. No cross-contamination during QIAcube processing was shown when test extractions of a monoclonal T-cell line were performed alongside a few dozen polyclonal samples. Of the roughly 32 participants with HIV, approximately ten were female.

This clone was seen just once. Its recognized antigen is unknown. There are no base qualities to consult, and no much larger clone falls within one base. Sequencing of the TRB variable region was done with the immunoSEQ hsTCRB v3.0 assay at survey level resolution. TRB sequencing targeted a depth of about 35,000-50,000 T-cell genomes per sample. An Illumina MiSeq with a v3 150-cycle kit was used to sequence the pooled TRB libraries. As for the authors' bioinformatics: Repertoire analysis was performed in R inside a reproducible Nextflow workflow that covered QC, data transformation and analysis. LymphoSeq2, an R package for AIRR-Seq data exploration, was used to implement custom analyses. Several samples that yielded fewer than 5000 total TRB sequences were excluded, so that 150 to 200 HIV repertoires were analyzed. Of the roughly 180 retained HIV repertoires, about 60 were collected before and approximately 130 after ART initiation. Each repertoire was downsampled to 5000 TRB nucleotide sequences, and summary statistics were averaged across 100 downsampling iterations. Only TRB sequences with CDR3 regions of at least seven amino acids were retained for analysis. Diversity was assessed using a clonality score derived from Shannon entropy and using the Gini coefficient. Repertoire networks linked the top 5000 CDR3 amino acid sequences whenever two sequences differed by an edit distance of one. For TRB CDR3 amino acid sequences, antigen specificity groups and MHC restriction were predicted with GLIPH2. To flag known CMV, EBV, HIV or tissue antigen associations, CDR3 amino acid sequences were matched against VDJdb and McPAS-TCR. Pre-ART, post-ART and control groups were compared with Wilcoxon signed-rank tests and Holm-Bonferroni correction. The table comes from immuneACCESS by way of TCRdb, which keeps in-frame sequences with V and J called. Part of the clones is missing from these tables; in studies checked, under half for an unresolved V gene and the rest for unknown reasons. V and J calls and clone size follow that table, whereas D and trimming were derived from the DNA. The sample records under 20,000 clones, around 90% of which are singletons. Clones ranked in the top ten supply 8.9% of the sample.

Trimming costs V 3 bases and J 2 bases, and their ends lie 17 bases apart. CDR1 KGHSH and CDR2 LQKENI were looked up in the germline V gene. The cysteine opens and the phenylalanine closes a CDR3 of 17 amino acids. The sequence is cut down to CDR3 DNA, 51 bases in frame from base 1. Results and caveats for the whole study, not just this receptor: Unsorted PBMC were profiled instead of sorted CD4+ and CD8+ T cells because pre-ART samples had limited cell numbers. The samples were dated from about 2004 to 2018, and the ART regimens that were used may be less effective than current ART regimens. At every time point, the repertoire was dominated by expanded TRB clones first identified before ART initiation, although this dominance fluctuated and, in many PLHIV, declined after ART. Narrower CDR3 length ranges were observed in HIV repertoires than in controls, and an antigen-experienced repertoire with only a slight naive shift after ART was suggested by the network structure. Starting ART was linked to a significant rise in TRB diversity, yet even with long-term ART the diversity remained significantly lower than in transplant donor controls. Inferences about post-ART repertoire changes are limited because no data were available on ART adherence, viral resistance or therapy changes. Owing to limited PBMC availability, only the TCR beta chain was sequenced, without alpha chain pairing.

Participants were included only if at least one PBMC sample before ART initiation and at least two post-ART samples were available. Every participant with HIV received treatment in the United States of America. Before DNA extraction, cryopreserved samples of about 1-10 million PBMC were thawed and washed. At the time of the earliest PBMC sample, participants with HIV were aged between about 23 and 55 years. Per participant, PBMC samples came from 1-4 timepoints prior to ART initiation and 2-8 timepoints following ART initiation, for a median of 7 samples. For every participant, serial HIV viral load, CD4+ T-cell count, ART history and demographic data were obtained. Using a Qiagen kit on a QIAcube, genomic DNA was extracted from unsorted PBMC, with samples processed in batches of 12.

The sample in question was unsorted PBMCs, obtained 0.3 years after starting antiretroviral therapy. The clonotype was recovered from a man between 60 and 75 years old with HIV. The sequence is built from TRBV18 and TRBJ1-3; the D segment could be TRBD1, given 6 matching bases. CDR3 reads: CASSPSLSGVTGNTIYF. The nucleotides are TGTGCCAGCTCACCTTCCCTCTCAGGGGTAACTGGAAACACCATATATTTT.